What follows are 19 T cell receptor beta chains derived from one specimen sequenced in a study of glioma-infiltrating T cells. TCR alpha and beta CDR3 regions were amplified from RNA using iRepertoire nested multiplex PCR. TCRdb re-analysed the multiplex PCR reads in MiXCR, keeping a single row per CDR3 protein. The sample includes about 400,000 distinct CDR3 sequences, about two fifths of them seen just once. Sequencing input: glioma tissue, nonneoplastic brain tissue, or PBMCs (not recorded which). The source of these receptors is a human donor with low-grade glioma or glioblastoma, undergoing nonglioma brain surgery, or in good health (not recorded which).

J is TRBJ2-1 and V is TRBV27; D is possibly TRBD1 (5 bases). Per germline, CDR1 MNHEY and CDR2 SMNVEV (reference sequence). The CDR3 is 16 amino acids. V was cut by 8 bases and J by 2 bases, with 19 bases left in between. This chain's CDR3 is CASYLSGQMTYNEQFF. Here the CDR3 DNA reads TGTGCCAGCTATCTCTCAGGGCAAATGACCTACAATGAGCAGTTCTTC.

The chain combines TRBV29-1 with TRBJ1-1; TRBD1 might be the D (6 bases). Trimming cost V 4 bases and J 0 bases, with 15 bases left between them. The CDR3 has 15 amino acids. Per germline, CDR1 SQVTM and CDR2 ANQGSEA. DNA for the CDR3: TGCAGCGTTGGAGGGGGGTGGGGGATGAACACTGAAGCTTTCTTT. Its translation: CSVGGGWGMNTEAFF.

This clonotype came up a few times. The chain is built from TRBV5-1 and TRBJ1-1; the D is unclear. Trimming shortened V by 4 bases and J by 2 bases, and 12 bases separated the two germline ends. Germline CDR1 SGHRS, CDR2 YFSETQ. The CDR3 loop spans 14 amino acids. The CDR3 DNA reads as TGCGCCAGCAGCCCGAGAAGTACCAACACTGAAGCTTTCTTT. Encoded protein: CASSPRSTNTEAFF. Looking up the rest from reference TRBV5-1 and TRBJ1-1 gives the full variable domain: KAGVTQTPRYLIKTRGQQVTLSCSPISGHRSVSWYQQTPGQGLQFLFEYFSETQRNKGNFPGRFSGRQFSNSRSEMNVSTLELGDSALYLCASSPRSTNTEAFFGQGTRLTVV.

The CDR3 bases are TGTGCCAGCGGCGGACAGGAGAGAAAACTGTTTTTT. It specifies CASGGQERKLFF. V gene TRBV7-9 combines with J gene TRBJ1-4, with TRBD1 identical over 7 bases. Trimming cost V 8 bases and J 10 bases; bases outside gene matches: 7. CDR1 is SEHNR and CDR2 is FQNEAQ in the germline V gene (reference sequence). The CDR3 is made up of 12 amino acids.

This clonotype was detected a few times. A read error may account for a junction end that differs from germline. This chain uses TRBV5-4 with TRBJ1-1; D remains unclear. Per the germline V gene, CDR1 is SGHNT and CDR2 is YYREEE (reference sequence). This CDR3 has 13 amino acids. For the CDR3, the DNA is TGTGCCAGCAGCCCGCAACTTGGGAGGGTTAGGGTCTTT. Translation gives CASSPQLGRVRVF.

This clonotype was observed at least ten times. The rearrangement links TRBV7-2 to TRBJ1-1; no definite D call. Per germline, CDR1 SGHTA and CDR2 FQGNSA. The CDR3 loop spans 13 amino acids. Trimming took 1 base from V and 1 from J, leaving 4 bases between them. The CDR3 DNA follows: TGTGCCAGCAGCTTAGTCTGGAACACTGAAGCTTTCTTT. Its protein is CASSLVWNTEAFF.

This clonotype was recorded a few times. CDR3 in amino acids: CASSRTMGETQYF. As DNA, the CDR3 is TGCGCCAGCAGCAGGACTATGGGAGAGACCCAGTACTTC. The V call is TRBV5-1, the J call TRBJ2-5, with D possibly TRBD2 on 6 matching bases. CDR1 is SGHRS, CDR2 YFSETQ, per germline. CDR3 length: 13 residues. V lost 4 bases and J lost 4, with 11 bases in between.

The chain recombines TRBV6-6 with TRBJ1-6, with D possibly being TRBD1 (5 bases). Germline CDR1 reads MNHNY; CDR2 reads SVGAGI (reference sequence). The ends were cut back, 0 bases at V and 10 bases at J, with 10 bases in the middle. The CDR3 covers 14 residues. The CDR3 nucleotides read TGTGCCAGCAGTTACTCGGGGGTAGGATCACCCCTCCACTTT. It encodes CASSYSGVGSPLHF.

Concerning this clonotype: A read error may account for a junction end that differs from germline. The chain combines TRBV20-1 with TRBJ1-5; no clear D. Germline V lookup: CDR1 DFQATT, CDR2 SNEGSKA (reference sequence). The CDR3 extends over 15 amino acids. This CDR3 is CSARVSGLSNQPQNF. The CDR3 nucleotides are TGCAGTGCTAGAGTTTCAGGACTTAGCAATCAGCCCCAGAATTTT.

The chain recombines TRBV7-9 with TRBJ2-7; D might be TRBD1 (5 bases). Germline V gene data show CDR1 as SEHNR and CDR2 as FQNEAQ (reference sequence). Deletions cut 2 bases from V and 6 bases from J, with 14 bases between. The CDR3 is 14 amino acids. This chain's CDR3 is CASSLSTVSGEQYF. DNA of the CDR3: TGTGCCAGCAGCTTATCGACAGTATCAGGCGAGCAGTACTTC.

Regarding this clonotype: A much larger clone differs by one base, so this may be a read error. The gene calls are TRBV27 and TRBJ1-1; no clear D gene. V dropped 5 bases and J dropped 0 bases, with 13 bases sitting between them. This CDR3 spans 15 amino acids. The germline CDR1 and CDR2 sequences are MNHEY and SMNVEV (reference sequence). The CDR3 sequence is CASSRTASVNTEAFF. CDR3 DNA: TGTGCCAGCAGTCGGACGGCCAGCGTGAACACTGAAGCTTTCTTT.

About this clonotype itself: A read error is possible here, since a much larger clone lies one base away. The chain couples TRBV28 to TRBJ2-4; 9 bases line up with TRBD2. Germline CDR1 and CDR2: MDHEN and SYDVKM. The CDR3 is 16 amino acids. Trimming cost V 6 bases and J 6 bases; bases outside gene matches: 12. CDR3 residues: CASSQLAGLFGNIQYF. DNA for the CDR3: TGTGCCAGCAGCCAGCTAGCGGGGCTATTCGGAAACATTCAGTACTTC.

This clonotype was detected a few times. The V gene is TRBV6-1, the J gene TRBJ1-5, with 8 nucleotides matching TRBD1. The CDR3 extends over 14 amino acids. Germline assignment: CDR1 MNHNS and CDR2 SASEGT. V lost 6 bases and J lost 1; bases outside the gene matches: 2. CDR3 amino acids: CASRWTGSNQPQHF. Written as DNA, the CDR3 is TGTGCCAGCAGGTGGACAGGGAGCAATCAGCCCCAGCATTTT.

This clonotype showed up many times. This sequence joins TRBV6-1 and TRBJ1-2; maybe TRBD1 (5 bases). The CDR3 has 14 residues. The germline gives CDR1 MNHNS, CDR2 SASEGT. The V gene lost 4 bases and the J gene lost 4 bases, with 13 bases spanning the gap. CDR3 sequence (DNA): TGTGCCAGCAGTGCGTTCCAGGGAAGCTATGGCTACACCTTC. Translating it yields CASSAFQGSYGYTF.

The V call is TRBV20-1, the J call TRBJ2-1; TRBD2 might be the D (6 bases). This CDR3 is 13 amino acids long. The germline V gene encodes CDR1 DFQATT and CDR2 SNEGSKA (reference sequence). V was cut by 0 bases and J by 9 bases, with 12 bases left in between. The CDR3 nucleotides are TGCAGTGCTAGAGAGTGGTTGGAGGGTGAGCAGTTCTTC. This encodes CSAREWLEGEQFF.

This clonotype was seen a single time. A clone one base away is much larger, so this may be a read error. The chain is built from TRBV15 and TRBJ2-5; weak D call: TRBD1 (5 bases). Trimming shortened V by 3 bases and J by 1 base, and 12 bases separated the two germline ends. The V gene's germline CDR1 is LNHNV and CDR2 YYDKDF (reference sequence). This CDR3 has 15 residues. CDR3 amino acids: CATSSQGLVQETQYF. The CDR3 bases are TGTGCCACCAGCAGTCAGGGCCTCGTCCAAGAGACCCAGTACTTC.

This clonotype was found once. An end of the junction differs from the germline gene, which may be a read error. The chain is built from TRBV28 and TRBJ1-2, with D hard to call. Germline lookup yields CDR1 MDHEN and CDR2 SYDVKM. The CDR3 has 12 amino acids. In nucleotides, the CDR3 is TGTGCCGGCAGCGCGCGTAACTATGGCTACACCTTC. This sequence encodes CAGSARNYGYTF.

This clonotype was seen a handful of times. The chain uses TRBV7-2 and TRBJ2-5; 11 nucleotides align to TRBD2. This CDR3 comprises 20 residues. Trimming took 4 bases from V and 5 from J; bases not matched to a gene: 21. Germline V lookup: CDR1 SGHTA, CDR2 FQGNSA. The CDR3 sequence is CASSSPSGTSGKKGGETQYF. DNA of the CDR3: TGTGCCAGCAGCTCACCTTCCGGGACTAGCGGAAAAAAGGGGGGGGAGACCCAGTACTTC.

This chain links TRBV4-1 with TRBJ2-1; 12 bases map to TRBD2. CDR3 length: 17 amino acids. V dropped 4 bases and J dropped 0; count of bases not matched to a gene: 4. CDR1 is MGHRA and CDR2 is YSYEKL in the germline V gene. The CDR3 region is CASSPGTSGFSYNEQFF. As DNA, the CDR3 is TGCGCCAGCAGCCCGGGGACTAGCGGGTTCTCCTACAATGAGCAGTTCTTC.